Many counts were recorded for the clone carrying this TCR beta chain. This sample is drawn from a study of T-cell reconstitution after alpha-beta-depleted transplantation in children. For TCRbeta, the library was prepared with unique molecular identifiers. TCRdb re-called the PCR reads with MiXCR, one entry per CDR3 protein. The table shows hundreds of thousands of distinct CDR3 sequences, with approximately 16% occurring only once. CDR3 length equals 13 residues. The germline V gene has CDR1 MNHEY and CDR2 SVGAGI. V shed 1 base and J shed 1 base, with 4 bases lying between them. This clonotype was obtained from a human donor who donated a stem cell graft to a child with acute myeloid leukemia. Sequenced here: PBMCs from the stem cell graft donor, sampled from the stem cell graft. The rearrangement joins TRBV6-5 to TRBJ1-1; D uncertain. The CDR3 reads CASSYFGNTEAFF. The CDR3 DNA is TGTGCCAGCAGTTACTTCGGGAACACTGAAGCTTTCTTT.